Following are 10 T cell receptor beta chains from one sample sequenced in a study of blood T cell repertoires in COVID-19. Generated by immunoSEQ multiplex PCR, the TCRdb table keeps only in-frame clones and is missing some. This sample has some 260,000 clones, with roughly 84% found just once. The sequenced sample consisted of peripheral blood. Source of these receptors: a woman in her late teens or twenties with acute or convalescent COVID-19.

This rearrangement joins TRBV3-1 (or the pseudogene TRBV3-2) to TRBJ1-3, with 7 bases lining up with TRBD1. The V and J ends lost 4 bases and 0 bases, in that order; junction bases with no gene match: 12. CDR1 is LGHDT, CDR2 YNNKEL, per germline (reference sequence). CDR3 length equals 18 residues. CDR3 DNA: TGTGCCAGCAGCCCCCTACTCTGGGACAGTCTCTCTGGAAACACCATATATTTT. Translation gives CASSPLLWDSLSGNTIYF.

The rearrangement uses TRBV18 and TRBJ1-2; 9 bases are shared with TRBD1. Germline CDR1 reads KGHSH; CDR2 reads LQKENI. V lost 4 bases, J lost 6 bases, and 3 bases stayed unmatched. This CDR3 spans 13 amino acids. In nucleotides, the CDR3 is TGTGCCAGCTCACTCGGGACAGGGCATGGCTACACCTTC. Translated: CASSLGTGHGYTF.

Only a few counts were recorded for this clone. CDR3 region: CSASTRERNNEQFF. The CDR3 DNA sequence: TGCAGTGCTAGTACACGGGAGCGGAACAATGAGCAGTTCTTC. This sequence joins TRBV20-1 and TRBJ2-1, with TRBD2 as a possible D gene (6 bases). The germline V gene has CDR1 DFQATT and CDR2 SNEGSKA (reference sequence). The CDR3 is 14 residues long. Trimming pared 3 bases from V and 5 bases from J, leaving 14 bases between.

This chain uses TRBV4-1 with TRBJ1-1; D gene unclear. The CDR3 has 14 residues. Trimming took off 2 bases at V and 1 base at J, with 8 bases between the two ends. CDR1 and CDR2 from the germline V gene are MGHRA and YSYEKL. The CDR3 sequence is CASSQKQRNTEAFF. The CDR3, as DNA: TGCGCCAGCAGCCAAAAACAGAGGAACACTGAAGCTTTCTTT.

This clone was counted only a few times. CDR3 amino acids: CASSQMLVSGSNSPLHF. CDR3 nucleotide sequence: TGTGCCAGCAGCCAGATGCTTGTGTCAGGCAGCAATTCACCCCTCCACTTT. This rearrangement joins TRBV14 to TRBJ1-6, with D unclear. Looked up from germline, CDR1 is SGHDN and CDR2 is FVKESK. This CDR3 is built from 17 residues. V was cut by 3 bases and J by 7 bases, with 19 bases left in between.

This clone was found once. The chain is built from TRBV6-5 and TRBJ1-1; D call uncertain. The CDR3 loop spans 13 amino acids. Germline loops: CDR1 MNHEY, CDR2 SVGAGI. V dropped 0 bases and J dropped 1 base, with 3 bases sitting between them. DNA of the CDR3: TGTGCCAGCAGTTACTCCAAGAACACTGAAGCTTTCTTT. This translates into CASSYSKNTEAFF.

The CDR3 loop is CASSLAAGGYNSPLHF. CDR3 sequence (DNA): TGCGCCAGCAGCTTGGCGGCAGGGGGTTATAATTCACCCCTCCACTTT. The rearrangement links TRBV5-1 to TRBJ1-6, with TRBD1 matching over 7 bases. The V and J ends lost 0 bases and 4 bases, in that order; junction bases with no gene match: 4. This CDR3 comprises 16 residues. CDR1 is SGHRS and CDR2 is YFSETQ in the germline V gene.

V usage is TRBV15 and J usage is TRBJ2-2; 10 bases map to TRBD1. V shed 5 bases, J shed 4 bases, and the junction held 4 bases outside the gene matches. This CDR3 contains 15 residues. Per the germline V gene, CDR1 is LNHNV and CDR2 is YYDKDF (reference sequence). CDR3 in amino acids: CATSGGQGFTGELFF. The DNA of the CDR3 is TGTGCCACCAGCGGGGGACAGGGGTTCACCGGGGAGCTGTTTTTT.

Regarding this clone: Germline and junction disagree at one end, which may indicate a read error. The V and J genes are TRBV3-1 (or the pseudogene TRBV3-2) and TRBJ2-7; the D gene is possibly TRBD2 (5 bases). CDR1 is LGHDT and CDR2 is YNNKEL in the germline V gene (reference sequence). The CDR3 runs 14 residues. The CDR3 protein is CASSPQVCGPTPHF. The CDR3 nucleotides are TGTGCCAGCAGCCCCCAGGTCTGCGGGCCTACACCGCACTTC.

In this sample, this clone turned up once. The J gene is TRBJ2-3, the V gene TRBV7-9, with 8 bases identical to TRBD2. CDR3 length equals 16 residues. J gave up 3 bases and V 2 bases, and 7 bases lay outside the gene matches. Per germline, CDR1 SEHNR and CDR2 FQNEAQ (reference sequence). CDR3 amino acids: CASSLSGGRPTDTQYF. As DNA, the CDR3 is TGTGCCAGCAGCTTATCTGGCGGGAGGCCTACAGATACGCAGTATTTT.